A single TCR beta chain is shown here with its context. Its antigen is unknown. Per germline, CDR1 MNHEY and CDR2 SVGAGI. The CDR3 runs 14 residues. V lost 6 bases to trimming and J lost 3 bases, with 13 bases between them. The data belong to a study of vaccination effects on CD4 cells after COVID-19. Study-level background: All study participants received two doses of BNT162b2 or mRNA-1273 vaccine.

Findings and caveats of the study: The authors studied few convalescent patients and collected no early post-infection timepoints. Marked clonal contraction was seen in infection- and vaccine-induced clones late after vaccination.

The repertoire was sequenced with immunoSEQ multiplex PCR; TCRdb's copy has only in-frame clones and lacks some. The sample yields about 38,000 clones, 70% seen once. In the ViraFEST assay, antigen-specific CD4+ clonotypes were identified by expansion after peptide-pool stimulation. Following an approximately 10-day culture, CD4+ T cells were purified. Prior SARS-CoV-2 infection was absent in the vaccine recipients, as shown by negative nucleocapsid antibodies. On day 3 and again on day 7, half the medium was replaced with IL-2 medium. V gene TRBV6-5 combines with J gene TRBJ2-3; TRBD2 might be the D (6 bases). This TCR derives from a human donor who received a COVID-19 vaccine. Source: CD4+ T cells from PBMCs cultured with SARS-CoV-2 spike peptides, taken before COVID-19 vaccination. The CDR3 reads CASRPGLATDTQYF. In DNA form, the CDR3 reads TGTGCCAGCAGGCCGGGACTTGCAACAGATACGCAGTATTTT.